The 16 T cell receptor beta chains given below trace back to one sample, sequenced in a study of brain T cells in children with intractable seizures. Regarding time point: blood from clinic visit 5 months post-surgery; TSC patient then seizure free. Generated by immunoSEQ multiplex PCR, the TCRdb table keeps only in-frame clones and is missing some. The sample lists 300,000 to 400,000 clones; over 90% were seen once. This sample comprised peripheral blood, obtained roughly 5 months after surgery. These receptors came from a boy younger than two with tuberous sclerosis and intractable seizures.

The rearrangement joins TRBV5-6 to TRBJ1-1; D gene ambiguous. V gave up 1 base and J gave up 4 bases, with 5 bases separating them. The CDR3 extends over 12 amino acids. Per germline, CDR1 SGHDT and CDR2 YYEEEE. The DNA of the CDR3 is TGTGCCAGCAGCTTGAGACCCACTGAAGCTTTCTTT. Translation: CASSLRPTEAFF.

This clone was seen more than once but under ten times. This chain joins TRBV7-9 and TRBJ1-1; possibly TRBD1 for D (5 bases). V was shortened by 1 base and J by 1 base, with 10 bases between the two germline ends. This CDR3 spans 15 amino acids. The germline gives CDR1 SEHNR, CDR2 FQNEAQ (reference sequence). CDR3 protein: CASSLVQGANTEAFF. Written as DNA, the CDR3 is TGTGCCAGCAGCTTAGTTCAGGGTGCGAACACTGAAGCTTTCTTT. The full variable domain, completed using reference TRBV7-9 and TRBJ1-1, is DTGVSQNPRHKITKRGQNVTFRCDPISEHNRLYWYRQTLGQGPEFLTYFQNEAQLEKSRLLSDRFSAERPKGSFSTLEIQRTEQGDSAMYLCASSLVQGANTEAFFGQGTRLTVV.

This clone appeared once. The genes are TRBV7-9 and TRBJ2-7, with 13 positions matching TRBD2. The J segment lost 2 bases and the V segment lost 4 bases, leaving 2 bases of the junction unmatched. The CDR3 length is 15 residues. Germline CDR1 SEHNR, CDR2 FQNEAQ (reference sequence). CDR3: CASSSTSGGAYEQYF. The CDR3 nucleotides are TGTGCCAGCAGCTCTACTAGCGGGGGGGCCTACGAGCAGTACTTC.

The chain employs TRBV11-3 and TRBJ2-5; tentatively, D is TRBD1 (6 bases). The V gene's germline CDR1 is SGHNT and CDR2 YENEEA. The CDR3 totals 13 residues. V was clipped by 6 bases and J by 2 bases, with 10 bases between them. CDR3 DNA: TGTGCCAGCAGGACCGGGACACAAGAGACCCAGTACTTC. As protein: CASRTGTQETQYF.

The chain links TRBV30 to TRBJ1-5; D ambiguous. The V and J ends lost 0 bases and 2 bases respectively, with 5 bases between them. The V gene's germline CDR1 is GTSNPN and CDR2 SVGIG (reference sequence). This CDR3 comprises 13 residues. The CDR3 loop reads CAWSVEGNQPQHF. The DNA of the CDR3 is TGTGCCTGGAGTGTGGAGGGCAATCAGCCCCAGCATTTT.

The chain joins TRBV28 to TRBJ1-1; possible D gene TRBD1, 6 bases. CDR3 length: 15 amino acids. V dropped 8 bases and J dropped 6 bases, with 22 bases sitting between them. Per the germline V gene, CDR1 is MDHEN and CDR2 is SYDVKM. The CDR3 loop reads CASWPQGRGGPEAFF. Here the CDR3 DNA reads TGTGCCAGCTGGCCCCAGGGCAGGGGAGGGCCTGAAGCTTTCTTT.

The chain uses TRBV12-3 or TRBV12-4 and TRBJ1-1; no reliable D call. The CDR3 consists of 13 residues. V gave up 5 bases and J gave up 0 bases, with 7 bases separating them. CDR3 DNA sequence: TGTGCCAGCAGTAGGACCCTGAACACTGAAGCTTTCTTT. This translates into CASSRTLNTEAFF.

This rearrangement joins TRBV25-1 to TRBJ1-1; D gene unclear. The ends were cut back, 3 bases at V and 6 bases at J, with 8 bases in the middle. Germline CDR1 reads MGHDK; CDR2 reads SYGVNS. The CDR3 contains 12 residues. The CDR3 here is CASSDNLAEAFF. The CDR3 DNA sequence: TGTGCCAGCAGTGATAATTTGGCTGAAGCTTTCTTT.

The chain couples TRBV9 to TRBJ1-5; D gene ambiguous. The V and J ends lost 0 bases and 7 bases respectively, with 14 bases between them. Germline-derived CDR1 and CDR2 are SGDLS and YYNGEE. The CDR3 length is 15 residues. The CDR3 nucleotides are TGTGCCAGCAGCGTAGGTCCGGCCGGTGGACAGCCCCAGCATTTT. Its translation: CASSVGPAGGQPQHF.

This clone was seen a single time. V and J are TRBV2 and TRBJ2-7, with 8 bases matching TRBD1. The CDR3 runs to 13 residues. Germline V gene lookup returns CDR1 SNHLY and CDR2 FYNNEI. V lost 6 bases, J lost 6 bases, and 7 bases stayed unmatched. CDR3 DNA sequence: TGTGCCAGCAGAGAGACAGGGGAGGTCGAGCAGTACTTC. Its protein product is CASRETGEVEQYF.

The chain is built from TRBV13 and TRBJ2-1; 10 nucleotides align to TRBD2. Germline-derived CDR1 and CDR2 are PRHDT and FYEKMQ (reference sequence). Losses at the gene ends were 1 base for V and 8 bases for J; bases not matched to a gene: 8. The length of the CDR3 is 16 residues. CDR3 sequence reads: CASSLEGVAGGDEQFF. The DNA for the CDR3 is TGTGCCAGCAGCTTAGAGGGGGTAGCGGGAGGCGATGAGCAGTTCTTC.

The chain is built from TRBV19 and TRBJ1-5; unclear D gene. The length of the CDR3 is 15 residues. Germline CDR1 and CDR2: LNHDA and SQIVND (reference sequence). Trimming left V 3 bases short and J 2 bases short, with 11 bases between. The CDR3 nucleotides are TGTGCCAGTAGTATTACGGGTTCAGGCAATCAGCCCCAGCATTTT. It is translated as CASSITGSGNQPQHF.

This chain joins TRBV6-1 and TRBJ1-6, with a tentative D call TRBD1 (6 bases). V shed 2 bases and J shed 9 bases, with 17 bases lying between them. Germline assignment: CDR1 MNHNS and CDR2 SASEGT. The CDR3 covers 16 residues. This CDR3 reads CASSERGRTVTSPLHF. As DNA, the CDR3 is TGTGCCAGCAGTGAAAGGGGCCGGACAGTGACTTCACCCCTCCACTTT.

The chain combines TRBV29-1 with TRBJ2-7; D may be TRBD1 or TRBD2 (5 bases each). CDR1 and CDR2 from the germline V gene are SQVTM and ANQGSEA. The V gene lost 7 bases and the J gene lost 4 bases, with 20 bases spanning the gap. CDR3 size: 14 residues. The CDR3 DNA sequence: TGCAGCGCCGTACCCCGGGACCAGCCGTACGAGCAGTACTTC. Translated, it gives CSAVPRDQPYEQYF.

CDR3 coding DNA: TGTGCCACCAGCAGGGGACTAGCGGGACCCACCGGGGAGCTGTTTTTT. Translation gives CATSRGLAGPTGELFF. V and J are TRBV15 and TRBJ2-2; 13 positions match TRBD2. CDR1 and CDR2 from the germline V gene are LNHNV and YYDKDF (reference sequence). The J segment lost 4 bases and the V segment lost 3 bases, leaving 2 bases of the junction unmatched. The CDR3 is 16 amino acids.

This clone was seen a single time. The chain uses TRBV5-1 and TRBJ2-6, with unresolved D. This CDR3 has 16 amino acids. Per the germline V gene, CDR1 is SGHRS and CDR2 is YFSETQ. V lost 0 bases, J lost 0 bases, and 7 bases lay in between. CDR3 nucleotides: TGCGCCAGCAGCTTGGGCAGCTACTCTGGGGCCAACGTCCTGACTTTC. Its translation: CASSLGSYSGANVLTF.